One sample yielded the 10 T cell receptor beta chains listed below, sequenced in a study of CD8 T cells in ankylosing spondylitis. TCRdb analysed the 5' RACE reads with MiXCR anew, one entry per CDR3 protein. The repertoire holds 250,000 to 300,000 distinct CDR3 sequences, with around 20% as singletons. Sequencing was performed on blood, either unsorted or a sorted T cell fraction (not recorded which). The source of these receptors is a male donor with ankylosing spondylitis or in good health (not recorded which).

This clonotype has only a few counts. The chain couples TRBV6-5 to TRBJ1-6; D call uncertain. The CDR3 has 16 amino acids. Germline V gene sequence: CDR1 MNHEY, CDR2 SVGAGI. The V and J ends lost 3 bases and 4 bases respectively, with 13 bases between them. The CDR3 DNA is TGTGCCAGCAGTTATCGGCAGGAACTATATAATTCACCCCTCCACTTT. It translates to CASSYRQELYNSPLHF.

CDR3 in DNA: TGTGCCAGCAGCTTGGGCGGGCAATCTGGGGCCAACGTCCTGACTTTC. This gives the protein CASSLGGQSGANVLTF. This rearrangement joins TRBV5-6 to TRBJ2-6; a possible D gene is TRBD2 (5 bases). This CDR3 region has 16 residues. Germline V gives CDR1 SGHDT, CDR2 YYEEEE. Trimming pared 0 bases from V and 1 base from J, leaving 8 bases between.

CDR3 sequence: CSAKLALSNEQFF. CDR3 bases: TGCAGTGCTAAGCTTGCCCTGTCGAATGAGCAGTTCTTC. V usage is TRBV20-1 and J usage is TRBJ2-1; D is unclear. CDR3 length: 13 residues. Germline-derived CDR1 and CDR2 are DFQATT and SNEGSKA (reference sequence). V was trimmed by 4 bases and J by 7 bases, leaving 14 bases between them.

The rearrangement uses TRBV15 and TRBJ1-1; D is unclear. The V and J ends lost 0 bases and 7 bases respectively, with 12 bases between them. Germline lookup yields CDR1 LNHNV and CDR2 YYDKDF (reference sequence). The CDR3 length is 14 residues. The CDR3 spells CATSRDRPVIEAFF. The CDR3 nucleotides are TGTGCCACCAGCAGAGATAGGCCTGTGATTGAAGCTTTCTTT.

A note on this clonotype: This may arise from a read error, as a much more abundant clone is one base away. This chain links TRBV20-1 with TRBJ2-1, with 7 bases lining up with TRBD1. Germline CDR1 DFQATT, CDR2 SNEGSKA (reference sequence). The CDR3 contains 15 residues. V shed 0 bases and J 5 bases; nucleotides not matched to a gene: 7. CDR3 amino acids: CSAREDEGAHNEQFF. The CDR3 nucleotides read TGCAGTGCTAGAGAGGATGAGGGGGCCCACAATGAGCAGTTCTTC.

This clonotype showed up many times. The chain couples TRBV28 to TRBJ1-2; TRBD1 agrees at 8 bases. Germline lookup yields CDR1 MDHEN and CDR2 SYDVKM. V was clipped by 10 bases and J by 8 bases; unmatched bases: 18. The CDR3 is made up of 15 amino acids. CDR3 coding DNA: TGTGCCACAGGCGGGAGGACAGGGCTAATCGGGGGCTACACCTTC. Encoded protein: CATGGRTGLIGGYTF.

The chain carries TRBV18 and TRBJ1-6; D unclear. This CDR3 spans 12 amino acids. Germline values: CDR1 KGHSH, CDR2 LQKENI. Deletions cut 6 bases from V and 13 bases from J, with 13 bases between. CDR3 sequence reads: CASSPGGMPLHF. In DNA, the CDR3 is TGTGCCAGCTCCCCGGGCGGGATGCCCCTCCACTTT.

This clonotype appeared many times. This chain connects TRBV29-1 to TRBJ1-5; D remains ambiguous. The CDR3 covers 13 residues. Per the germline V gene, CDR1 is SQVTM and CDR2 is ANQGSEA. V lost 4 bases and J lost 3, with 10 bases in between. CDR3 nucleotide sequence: TGCAGCGTTGGGCAGTCCGTCAATCAGCCCCAGCATTTT. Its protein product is CSVGQSVNQPQHF.

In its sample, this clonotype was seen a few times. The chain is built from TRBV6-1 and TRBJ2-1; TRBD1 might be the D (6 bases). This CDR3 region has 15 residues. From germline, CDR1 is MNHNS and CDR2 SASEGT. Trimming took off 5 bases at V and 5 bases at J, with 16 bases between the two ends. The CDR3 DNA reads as TGTGCCAGCAGTCAACGAGGGGACACAAACAATGAGCAGTTCTTC. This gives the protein CASSQRGDTNNEQFF.

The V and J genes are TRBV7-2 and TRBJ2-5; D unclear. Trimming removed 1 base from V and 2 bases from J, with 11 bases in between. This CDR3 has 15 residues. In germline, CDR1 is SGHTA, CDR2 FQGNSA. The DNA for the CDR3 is TGTGCCAGCAGCTTAGTGGATAGGGCTCAAGAGACCCAGTACTTC. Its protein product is CASSLVDRAQETQYF.